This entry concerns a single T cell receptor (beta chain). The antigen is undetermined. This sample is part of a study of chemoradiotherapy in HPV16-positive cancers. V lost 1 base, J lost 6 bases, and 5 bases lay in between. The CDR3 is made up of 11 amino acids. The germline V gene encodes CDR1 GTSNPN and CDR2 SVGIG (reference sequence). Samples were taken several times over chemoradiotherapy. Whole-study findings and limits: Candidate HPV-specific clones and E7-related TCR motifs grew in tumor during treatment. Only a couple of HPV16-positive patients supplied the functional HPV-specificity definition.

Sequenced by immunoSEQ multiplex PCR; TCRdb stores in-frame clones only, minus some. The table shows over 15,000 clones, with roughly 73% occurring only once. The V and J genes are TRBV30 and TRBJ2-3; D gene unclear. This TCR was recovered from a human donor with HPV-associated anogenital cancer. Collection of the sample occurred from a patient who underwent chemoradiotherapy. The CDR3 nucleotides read TGTGCCTGGAGTGCTGGGGATACGCAGTATTTT. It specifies CAWSAGDTQYF.